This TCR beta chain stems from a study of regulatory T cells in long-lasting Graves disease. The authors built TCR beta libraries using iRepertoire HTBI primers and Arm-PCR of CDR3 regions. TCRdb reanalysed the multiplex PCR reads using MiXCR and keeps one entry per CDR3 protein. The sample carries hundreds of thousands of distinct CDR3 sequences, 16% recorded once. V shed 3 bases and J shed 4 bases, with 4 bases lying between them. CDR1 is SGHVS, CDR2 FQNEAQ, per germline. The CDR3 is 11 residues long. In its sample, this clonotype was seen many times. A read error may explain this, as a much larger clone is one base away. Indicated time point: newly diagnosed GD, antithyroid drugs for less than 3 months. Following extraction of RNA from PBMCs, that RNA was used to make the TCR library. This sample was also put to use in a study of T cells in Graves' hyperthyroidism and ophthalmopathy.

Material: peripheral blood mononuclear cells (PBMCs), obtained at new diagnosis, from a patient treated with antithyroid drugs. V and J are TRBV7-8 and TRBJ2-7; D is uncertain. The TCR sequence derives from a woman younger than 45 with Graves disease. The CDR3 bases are TGTGCCAGCAGCTTCTGGTACGAGCAGTACTTC. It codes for CASSFWYEQYF.